This T cell receptor (beta chain) was sequenced in a study of T cell repertoires in cytomegalovirus infection. From the reads, TCRdb called clonotypes with MiXCR, one entry per CDR3 protein. Altogether fewer than 550,000 distinct CDR3 sequences are present, 15% to 20% being singletons, with the ten largest covering 20% to 30%. The CDR3 sequence is 13 residues long. Germline V CDR1 and CDR2: DFQATT, SNEGSKA (reference sequence). V was clipped by 3 bases and J by 6 bases, with 14 bases between them. J is TRBJ1-1 and V is TRBV20-1; D gene unclear. The receptor comes from a human donor in good health (CMV status not recorded). Some clones in this sample may be carry-over from other donors' samples. Input material: CD8+ T cells from PBMCs. For the CDR3, the DNA is TGCAGTGCTAGCGGCAGCCGGAGCGCTGAAGCTTTCTTT. The encoded protein is CSASGSRSAEAFF.